This T cell receptor (beta chain) was sequenced in a study of technical replicates of blood from a few donors. With respect to this clone: Distinct nucleotide sequences in the sample also encode this CDR3.

Germline loops: CDR1 MGHRA, CDR2 YSYEKL. The CDR3 length is 15 residues. The ends lost 3 bases at V and 2 bases at J; junction bases unmatched: 4. Sequencing was performed with immunoSEQ multiplex PCR; in TCRdb, only in-frame clones are kept and a portion is missing. The sample yields about 75,000 clones, 95% to 97% seen once. Sequenced sample: T cells isolated from PBMCs. The TCR sequence derives from a human donor in good health. J is TRBJ1-1 and V is TRBV4-1, with 9 nucleotides matching TRBD1. The chain's CDR3 is CASSQRDRANTEAFF. CDR3 in DNA: TGCGCCAGCAGCCAGAGGGACAGGGCAAACACTGAAGCTTTCTTT.